Listed here are 16 T cell receptor beta chains from one sample, sequenced in a study of glioma-infiltrating T cells. Using RNA template, CDR3s of TCR alpha and beta were amplified with iRepertoire arm-PCR. One entry per CDR3 protein results from TCRdb running MiXCR on the multiplex PCR reads. Here the sample spans under 200,000 distinct CDR3 sequences, more than 25% being singletons. Sequenced material: glioma tissue, nonneoplastic brain tissue, or PBMCs (not recorded which). The receptors stem from a human donor with low-grade glioma or glioblastoma, undergoing nonglioma brain surgery, or in good health (not recorded which).

About this clonotype: A much larger clone sits a single nucleotide away, making a read error possible. The V gene is TRBV24-1, the J gene TRBJ2-7, with no clear D. The CDR3 length is 10 residues. Per germline, CDR1 KGHDR and CDR2 SFDVKD. This CDR3 reads CATKTYKQYF. DNA for the CDR3: TGTGCCACCAAGACCTACAAGCAGTACTTC.

This clonotype has a count of ten or more. V and J are TRBV20-1 and TRBJ1-1; 9 bases fit TRBD1. The CDR3 is 14 residues long. Germline V gene data show CDR1 as DFQATT and CDR2 as SNEGSKA (reference sequence). Trimming at V came to 0 bases and at J to 4 bases, leaving 3 bases not matched to a gene. The chain's CDR3 is CSARDATGGTEAFF. The DNA of the CDR3 is TGCAGTGCTAGAGATGCGACAGGGGGCACTGAAGCTTTCTTT.

To note about this clonotype: A much larger clone differs by one base, so this may be a read error. CDR3 sequence: CSANDGGEGTQYF. CDR3 nucleotides: TGCAGTGCTAACGACGGTGGAGAAGGGACCCAGTACTTC. This chain connects TRBV20-1 to TRBJ2-5; D is unresolved. This CDR3 is built from 13 residues. V dropped 4 bases and J dropped 7 bases, with 16 bases sitting between them. The germline gives CDR1 DFQATT, CDR2 SNEGSKA (reference sequence).

Notes on this clonotype: A much larger clone differs by one base, so this may be a read error. The gene calls are TRBV19 and TRBJ1-5; D might be TRBD1 (5 bases). Germline assignment: CDR1 LNHDA and CDR2 SQIVND (reference sequence). V was pared by 3 bases and J by 12 bases, with 12 bases between. This CDR3 has 12 residues. The DNA of the CDR3 is TGTGCCAGTAGTATCCAGGGTCGGCTCCAGCATTTT. Its protein is CASSIQGRLQHF.

This clonotype has just a few counts. The chain combines TRBV7-9 with TRBJ2-1; 9 bases map to TRBD2. The CDR3 runs 15 residues. V shed 5 bases and J 5 bases; nucleotides not matched to a gene: 7. Germline V lookup: CDR1 SEHNR, CDR2 FQNEAQ (reference sequence). DNA of the CDR3: TGTGCCAGCAGCCCGGGACTAGCAAATCACAATGAGCAGTTCTTC. Protein: CASSPGLANHNEQFF.

The chain employs TRBV29-1 and TRBJ1-4; D is unclear. This CDR3 has 14 amino acids. CDR1 SQVTM and CDR2 ANQGSEA come from the germline V gene. V gave up 7 bases and J gave up 6 bases, with 18 bases separating them. The CDR3 reads CSERRTREDEKLFF. CDR3 sequence (DNA): TGCAGCGAACGGCGAACACGGGAGGATGAAAAACTGTTTTTT. Variable domain in full (rest from reference TRBV29-1 and TRBJ1-4): SAVISQKPSRDICQRGTSLTIQCQVDSQVTMMFWYRQQPGQSLTLIATANQGSEATYESGFVIDKFPISRPNLTFSTLTVSNMSPEDSSIYLCSERRTREDEKLFFGSGTQLSVL.

For this clonotype: This may be a read error: a much more frequent sequence differs by one nucleotide. The gene calls are TRBV12-3 or TRBV12-4 and TRBJ1-2; no definite D call. CDR3 length: 13 amino acids. CDR3 amino acids: CDSSLAIRGGYTF. For the CDR3, the DNA is TGTGACAGCAGTTTAGCGATCCGAGGGGGCTACACCTTC.

There are many counts of this clonotype. The V call is TRBV6-2 or TRBV6-3, the J call TRBJ2-7; 12 nucleotides match TRBD2. V lost 0 bases, J lost 1 base, and 4 bases stayed unmatched. The CDR3 has 17 amino acids. Germline V lookup: CDR1 MNHEY, CDR2 SVGEGT. The CDR3 coding sequence is TGTGCCAGCAGTTACTCGACTAGCGGGGGACTTTCCTACGAGCAGTACTTC. It is translated as CASSYSTSGGLSYEQYF.

This clonotype was detected only a few times. V usage is TRBV11-1 and J usage is TRBJ2-7; a weak D match, TRBD2 (6 bases). Germline V lookup: CDR1 SGHAT, CDR2 FQDESV (reference sequence). Trimming took 6 bases from V and 6 from J, leaving 12 bases between them. The CDR3 loop spans 12 amino acids. The DNA of the CDR3 is TGTGCCAGCAGATCGGAGGGAGGCGAGCAGTACTTC. It yields the protein CASRSEGGEQYF. Full variable domain (remainder filled in from reference TRBV11-1 and TRBJ2-7): EAEVAQSPRYKITEKSQAVAFWCDPISGHATLYWYRQILGQGPELLVQFQDESVVDDSQLPKDRFSAERLKGVDSTLKIQPAELGDSAMYLCASRSEGGEQYFGPGTRLTVT.

The chain joins TRBV4-3 to TRBJ2-4, with D maybe TRBD1 (5 bases). There are 13 residues in the CDR3. Looked up from germline, CDR1 is LGHNA and CDR2 is YSLEER. V lost 0 bases and J lost 8, with 8 bases in between. CDR3 sequence reads: CASSQETADIQYF. CDR3 DNA sequence: TGCGCCAGCAGCCAAGAGACAGCAGACATTCAGTACTTC.

This clonotype appeared many times. The chain links TRBV20-1 to TRBJ2-7; TRBD1 agrees at 9 bases. The CDR3 is 16 amino acids. Germline loops: CDR1 DFQATT, CDR2 SNEGSKA (reference sequence). V lost 0 bases, J lost 3 bases, and 9 bases stayed unmatched. CDR3: CSARDLLGTGIYEQYF. In nucleotides, the CDR3 is TGCAGTGCTAGAGATCTGTTAGGGACAGGGATCTACGAGCAGTACTTC.

Concerning this clonotype: This may be a read error: a much more frequent sequence differs by one nucleotide. The chain joins TRBV10-3 to TRBJ2-1, with D possibly being TRBD1 (5 bases). Trimming removed 6 bases at V and 7 bases at J, with 7 bases between. This CDR3 is 11 amino acids long. CDR1 is ENHRY and CDR2 is SYGVKD in the germline V gene. The DNA for the CDR3 is TGTGCCATCAGCTCAGGGAATGAGCAGTTCTTC. Its translation is CAISSGNEQFF.

Many counts were recorded for this clonotype. The chain uses TRBV3-1 and TRBJ2-7; 7 bases agree with TRBD1. The CDR3 is 13 amino acids. Unmatched junction bases numbered 4, after V lost 6 bases and J lost 2 bases. Germline CDR1 is LGHDT and CDR2 is YNNKEL (reference sequence). The CDR3 protein is CASSGDSTYEQYF. The CDR3 DNA reads TGTGCCAGCAGTGGGGACAGCACCTACGAGCAGTACTTC.

This clonotype appeared many times. This chain joins TRBV7-2 and TRBJ1-6, with D unresolved. Trimming left V 2 bases short and J 2 bases short, with 7 bases between. Germline V gives CDR1 SGHTA, CDR2 FQGNSA. The CDR3 is 15 amino acids. CDR3: CASSLMTPYNSPLHF. CDR3 bases: TGTGCCAGCAGCTTAATGACACCCTATAATTCACCCCTCCACTTT. The variable domain in full, with the rest retrieved from reference TRBV7-2 and TRBJ1-6, is GAGVSQSPSNKVTEKGKDVELRCDPISGHTALYWYRQSLGQGLEFLIYFQGNSAPDKSGLPSDRFSAERTGGSVSTLTIQRTQQEDSAVYLCASSLMTPYNSPLHFGNGTRLTVT.

This clonotype occurred many times. The chain carries TRBV4-2 and TRBJ1-1; D not resolved. Germline assignment: CDR1 LGHNA and CDR2 YNFKEQ. This CDR3 spans 13 amino acids. V was clipped by 0 bases and J by 3 bases, with 5 bases between them. CDR3 sequence (DNA): TGTGCCAGCAGCCAAGAGGTAGACACTGAAGCTTTCTTT. Translating it yields CASSQEVDTEAFF.

This clonotype was counted many times. The V and J genes are TRBV7-2 and TRBJ2-6; D is perhaps TRBD2 (5 bases). The CDR3 runs to 15 residues. V was pared by 3 bases and J by 0 bases, with 6 bases between. Germline V gene data show CDR1 as SGHTA and CDR2 as FQGNSA. CDR3 nucleotide sequence: TGTGCCAGCAGCTTTGGGAGCTCTGGGGCCAACGTCCTGACTTTC. It codes for CASSFGSSGANVLTF. The full variable domain, its missing parts supplied by reference TRBV7-2 and TRBJ2-6, is GAGVSQSPSNKVTEKGKDVELRCDPISGHTALYWYRQSLGQGLEFLIYFQGNSAPDKSGLPSDRFSAERTGGSVSTLTIQRTQQEDSAVYLCASSFGSSGANVLTFGAGSRLTVL.